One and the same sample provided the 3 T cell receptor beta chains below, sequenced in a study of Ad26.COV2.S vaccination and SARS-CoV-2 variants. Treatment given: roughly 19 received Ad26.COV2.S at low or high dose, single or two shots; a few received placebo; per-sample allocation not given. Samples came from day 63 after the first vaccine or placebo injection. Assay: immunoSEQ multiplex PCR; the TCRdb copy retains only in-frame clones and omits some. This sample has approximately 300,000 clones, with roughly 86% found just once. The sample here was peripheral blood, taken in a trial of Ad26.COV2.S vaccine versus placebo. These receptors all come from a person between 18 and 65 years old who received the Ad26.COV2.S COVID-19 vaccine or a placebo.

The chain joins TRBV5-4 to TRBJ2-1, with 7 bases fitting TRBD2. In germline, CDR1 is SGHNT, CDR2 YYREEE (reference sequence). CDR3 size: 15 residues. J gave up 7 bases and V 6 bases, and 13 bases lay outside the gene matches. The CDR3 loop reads CASTPVGGGWNEQFF. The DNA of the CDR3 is TGTGCCAGCACCCCAGTTGGCGGGGGATGGAATGAGCAGTTCTTC.

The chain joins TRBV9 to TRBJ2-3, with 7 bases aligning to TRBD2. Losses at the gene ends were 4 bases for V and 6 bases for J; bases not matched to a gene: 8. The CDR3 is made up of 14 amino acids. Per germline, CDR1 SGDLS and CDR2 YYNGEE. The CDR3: CASSPHRAGDTQYF. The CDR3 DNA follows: TGTGCCAGCAGCCCTCATAGAGCGGGGGATACGCAGTATTTT. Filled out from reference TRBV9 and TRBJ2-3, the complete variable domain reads DSGVTQTPKHLITATGQRVTLRCSPRSGDLSVYWYQQSLDQGLQFLIQYYNGEERAKGNILERFSAQQFPDLHSELNLSSLELGDSALYFCASSPHRAGDTQYFGPGTRLTVL.

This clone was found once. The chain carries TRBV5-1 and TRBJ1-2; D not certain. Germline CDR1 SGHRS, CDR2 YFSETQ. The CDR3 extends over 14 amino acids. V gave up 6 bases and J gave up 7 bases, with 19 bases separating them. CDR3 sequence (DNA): TGCGCCAGCACCCCCGGTGGCGTTGTGGGTGGCTACACCTTC. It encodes CASTPGGVVGGYTF.